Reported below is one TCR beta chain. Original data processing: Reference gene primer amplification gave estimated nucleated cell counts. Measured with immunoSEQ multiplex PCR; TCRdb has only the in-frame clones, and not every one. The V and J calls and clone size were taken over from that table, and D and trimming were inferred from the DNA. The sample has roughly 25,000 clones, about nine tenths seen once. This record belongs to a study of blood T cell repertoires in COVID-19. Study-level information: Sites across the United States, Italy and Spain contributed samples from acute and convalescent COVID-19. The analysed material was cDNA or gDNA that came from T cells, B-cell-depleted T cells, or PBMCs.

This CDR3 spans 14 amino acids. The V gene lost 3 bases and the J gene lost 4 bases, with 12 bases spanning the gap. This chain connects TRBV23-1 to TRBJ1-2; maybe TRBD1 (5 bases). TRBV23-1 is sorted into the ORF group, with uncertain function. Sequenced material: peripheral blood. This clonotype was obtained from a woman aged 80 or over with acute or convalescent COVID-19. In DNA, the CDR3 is TGCGCCAGCAGTCATCCAGGGTTAACCTATGGCTACACCTTC. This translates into CASSHPGLTYGYTF.